One T cell receptor beta chain is described in this entry. The target antigen is unknown. TCRbeta library preparation incorporated unique molecular identifiers. One entry per CDR3 protein, called by TCRdb with MiXCR from the PCR reads. The repertoire consists of some 460,000 distinct CDR3 sequences, with 15% to 20% occurring once and the leading ten covering under 30%. Germline assignment: CDR1 WNHNN and CDR2 SYGVQD (reference sequence). V was pared by 5 bases and J by 8 bases, with 14 bases between. The length of the CDR3 is 13 residues. The sample is drawn from a study of T-cell reconstitution after alpha-beta-depleted transplantation in children. Findings and caveats of the study: Some patients' high day-60 TCRbeta diversity was traced to surviving recipient T cells and thymic progenitors.

Specimen: PBMCs, mostly from graft donor cells, collected 360 days after TCRalphabeta/CD19-depleted stem cell transplant. The chain carries TRBV10-1 and TRBJ2-3; D unclear. This sequence was found in a boy under two years old who had a stem cell transplant for Wiskott-Aldrich syndrome, so the T cells may come from the graft donor. The CDR3 protein is CASSLTPSGTQYF. The CDR3 nucleotides are TGCGCCAGCAGTCTTACTCCTTCGGGTACGCAGTATTTT.